This T cell receptor beta chain was identified in a study of blood T cell repertoires in COVID-19. Turning to the study itself: Samples came from the United States, Italy and Spain, spanning acute and convalescent COVID-19. Nucleic acid was either cDNA or gDNA, and it came from T cells, B-cell-depleted T cells, or PBMCs.

Trimming took 3 bases from V and 3 from J, leaving 18 bases between them. Germline CDR1 reads SGHRS; CDR2 reads YFSETQ. The CDR3 runs to 16 residues. Per the study methods: Nucleated cell counts were estimated from reference gene primer amplification. The protocol was immunoSEQ multiplex PCR, while the TCRdb copy is restricted to in-frame clones and leaves out a portion. V and J calls and clone size are given by that table; D and trimming were obtained from the DNA. The sample has tens of thousands of clones, about 88% seen once. Specimen: peripheral blood. This chain joins TRBV5-1 and TRBJ2-5; weak D call: TRBD2 (6 bases). The TCR comes from a human donor in a cohort sampled during active COVID-19. The CDR3 spells CASSSLPGLIKETQYF. CDR3 DNA sequence: TGCGCCAGCAGCTCACTCCCGGGACTGATAAAAGAGACCCAGTACTTC.